The clone carrying this T cell receptor beta chain was picked up one time. The record originates from a study of blood T cell repertoires in COVID-19. In the study overall: The United States, Italy and Spain were the sources of the acute and convalescent COVID-19 samples. From T cells, B-cell-depleted T cells, or PBMCs came the material, which was cDNA or gDNA.

Methods used by the authors: Amplification of reference gene primers was used by the study to estimate nucleated cell counts. Sequenced by immunoSEQ multiplex PCR; TCRdb stores in-frame clones only, minus some. V, J and clone size derive from that table, while D and trimming were established from the DNA sequence. The sample shows about 240,000 clones, approximately 82% of them seen only once. The specimen was peripheral blood. This clonotype was sampled from a man aged 25 to 45 who had recovered from COVID-19.

CDR3 amino acids: CASRRGGSYNEQFF. The CDR3 nucleotides are TGTGCCAGTCGACGGGGGGGCTCCTACAATGAGCAGTTCTTC. The V gene is TRBV19, the J gene TRBJ2-1, with TRBD2 matching over 8 bases. V was pared by 8 bases and J by 0 bases, with 3 bases of the junction left unmatched. Germline V lookup: CDR1 LNHDA, CDR2 SQIVND (reference sequence). This CDR3 is 14 amino acids long. Based on the CDR3 plus reference TRBV19 and TRBJ2-1, the full variable domain is DGGITQSPKYLFRKEGQNVTLSCEQNLNHDAMYWYRQDPGQGLRLIYYSQIVNDFQKGDIAEGYSVSREKKESFPLTVTSAQKNPTAFYLCASRRGGSYNEQFFGPGTRLTVL.